The source of this T cell receptor beta chain is a study of cytomegalovirus exposure and HLA in healthy donors. For the study at large: Early release data held around 80 million unique TCRs from HLA-typed donors. Overall study findings and caveats: Later analysis identified several of the most significant clusters that appeared linked to common viral pathogens. A later look showed TCR association rates differing by HLA locus, highest for DRB1 and lowest for HLA-C. A list of 150 or so TCR beta chains associated with cytomegalovirus was given.

This PCR relied on a set of 60 Vbeta primers and 13 Jbeta primers. Clones were sequenced by immunoSEQ multiplex PCR, and TCRdb holds only the in-frame ones, with some missing. The table for this sample gives roughly 74,000 clones. For this clone: Its cognate antigen is unknown.

The V and J ends lost 2 bases and 3 bases respectively, with 8 bases between them. From germline, CDR1 is GTSNPN and CDR2 SVGIG (reference sequence). CDR3 length equals 13 residues. The clonotype originates from a female donor in good health and CMV-seropositive. The chain links TRBV30 to TRBJ1-5, with D unclear. Input material: PBMCs. DNA for the CDR3: TGTGCCTGGAGTACAGCTTACAATCAGCCCCAGCATTTT. Its translation: CAWSTAYNQPQHF.